The clone carrying this TCR beta chain has a handful of counts. Its specificity is not known. PCR used 60 Vbeta primers and 13 Jbeta primers. TCRdb's copy holds only in-frame clones and misses some; the assay was immunoSEQ multiplex PCR. The sample contains some 180,000 clones, roughly 10% of which appear only once. The data were obtained in a study of cytomegalovirus exposure and HLA in healthy donors. Turning to the study itself: An earlier analysis identified 95 million to 120 million unique TCR beta sequences in about 200 million T cells. Among over 300 genotyped donors, around 81% fell in the Caucasian-associated ancestry cluster.

Regarding the study as a whole: Presence/absence analyses assumed roughly uniform sequencing depth across donors, which may not hold.

Germline V CDR1 and CDR2: SGHAT, FQDESV (reference sequence). The CDR3 runs 13 residues. The germline V and J ends were trimmed by 5 bases and 5 bases, with 12 bases remaining between them. The sequenced material came from PBMCs. V and J are TRBV11-1 and TRBJ1-1; no clear D gene. The clonotype was recovered from a woman aged 25 to 39 in good health and CMV-seropositive. Here the CDR3 reads CASSREQWTEAFF. CDR3 sequence (DNA): TGTGCCAGCAGCCGTGAGCAATGGACTGAAGCTTTCTTT. The full variable domain, with the rest looked up from reference TRBV11-1 and TRBJ1-1, is EAEVAQSPRYKITEKSQAVAFWCDPISGHATLYWYRQILGQGPELLVQFQDESVVDDSQLPKDRFSAERLKGVDSTLKIQPAELGDSAMYLCASSREQWTEAFFGQGTRLTVV.